This is a list of T cell receptor beta chains from one sample in a study of T cells in tuberculosis. Only in-frame clones appear in the TCRdb table, and some are missing; sequencing was by immunoSEQ multiplex PCR. The table has under 30,000 clones, under 95% seen once. The sample here was PBMCs, taken at tuberculosis diagnosis. The receptors originated from an adult with tuberculosis. Both conserved end residues are part of each CDR3. A D gene is named only where the DNA matches it firmly. Rows give clone size only sometimes, using once, few, many, or a class for an expanded clone.

TRBD1	.	TRBV30	TRBJ2-5	TGTGCCTGGAGCCCGGGACAGGGGGACCAAGAGACCCAGTACTTC	CAWSPGQGDQETQYF
.	.	TRBV29-1	TRBJ1-2	TGCAGCGTGGCCCGAGGGGGGGCAAGAGTAGATGGCTACACCTTC	CSVARGGARVDGYTF
TRBD1	.	TRBV7-8	TRBJ1-2	TGTGCCAGCAGCAGGGGAGACAGGGTTTGGGGCTACACCTTC	CASSRGDRVWGYTF
.	.	TRBV4-3	TRBJ1-3	TGCGCCAGCAGCGTTACAGGGTCTGGAAACACCATATATTTT	CASSVTGSGNTIYF
TRBD2	.	TRBV9	TRBJ2-1	TGTGCCAGCAGCCCCCGGACTAGCGGGACCTACAATGAGCAGTTCTTC	CASSPRTSGTYNEQFF
.	.	TRBV19	TRBJ2-7	TGTGCCAGTAGAACCCGCTCCACTAGCAGCTCCTACGAGCAGTACTTC	CASRTRSTSSSYEQYF
.	.	TRBV6-5	TRBJ2-5	TGTGCCAGCAGTTACCTCGGGTACACCAGAGCGGAGACCCAGTACTTC	CASSYLGYTRAETQYF
TRBD2	.	TRBV6-1	TRBJ2-7	TGTGCCAGCAGTGAAATGGACGGGGGGAGCTACGAGCAGTACTTC	CASSEMDGGSYEQYF
TRBD2	.	TRBV10-2	TRBJ2-5	TGCGCCAGCAGAGGGACTAGCGGGGCCACATTAGCCCAGTACTTC	CASRGTSGATLAQYF
.	.	TRBV6-1	TRBJ1-5	TGTGCCAGCAGTGAAGCGGGGCGGACCCAGCATTTT	CASSEAGRTQHF
.	.	TRBV5-1	TRBJ1-3	TGCGCCAGCAGCTTGGCAGGCAGCTCTGGAAACACCATATATTTT	CASSLAGSSGNTIYF
.	.	TRBV2	TRBJ1-1	TGTGCCACTAGGGGGGGGTGGGGCACTGAAGCTTTCTTT	CATRGGWGTEAFF
TRBD2	.	TRBV30	TRBJ2-3	TGTGCCTGGAGTCTCGGGGGGAGAAACACAGATACGCAGTATTTT	CAWSLGGRNTDTQYF
.	.	TRBV11-2	TRBJ2-2	TGTGCCAGCAGCTTATACACCACGAACACCGGGGAGCTGTTTTTT	CASSLYTTNTGELFF
.	.	TRBV20-1	TRBJ1-1	TGCAGTGGATCACAGCACACTGAAGCTTTCTTT	CSGSQHTEAFF
TRBD1	.	TRBV18	TRBJ1-3	TGTGCCAGCTCACCCGAACAGGGGGCAATTGGAAACACCATATATTTT	CASSPEQGAIGNTIYF
.	.	TRBV14	TRBJ1-2	TGTGCCAGCAGCCAAGCTCCCTATGGCTACACCTTC	CASSQAPYGYTF
TRBD1	once	TRBV19	TRBJ2-3	TGTGCCAGTAGTTTCAAGGACAGGGTAGTCCCAGATACGCAGTATTTT	CASSFKDRVVPDTQYF
.	.	TRBV28	TRBJ1-1	TGTGCCAGCAGTATCCGACCGGGGGGGGGCGAAGCTTTCTTT	CASSIRPGGGEAFF
.	.	TRBV27	TRBJ1-2	TGTGCCAGCAGTTTATTAGGCAGGAACTATGGCTACACCTTC	CASSLLGRNYGYTF
.	few	TRBV6-5	TRBJ1-6	TGTGCCAGCAGACATGACAGTTCCTCGCTCCTACCCCTCCACTTT	CASRHDSSSLLPLHF
.	.	TRBV10-3	TRBJ2-7	TGTGCCATCAGAGGGGGGGTTTCCGAGCAGTACTTC	CAIRGGVSEQYF
TRBD1	once	TRBV30	TRBJ2-7	TGTGCCTGGACCGAGGGACAGGCCCCCTACGAGCAGTACTTC	CAWTEGQAPYEQYF
.	.	TRBV2	TRBJ2-5	TGTGCCAGCCTCCAGACACCGCCCCAAGAGACCCAGTACTTC	CASLQTPPQETQYF
TRBD2	.	TRBV10-3	TRBJ2-1	TGTGCCATCAGTGGTAGCGGGGACTACAATGAGCAGTTCTTC	CAISGSGDYNEQFF
TRBD1	.	TRBV11-2	TRBJ1-1	TGTGCCAGCAGCTTAGATCGCGTTAACAGGGGAGCCGAATCCGTCAGGGCTTTCTTT	CASSLDRVNRGAESVRAFF
TRBD1	.	TRBV5-6	TRBJ2-1	TGTGCCACGCAGACAGGGGGAGCCTACAATGAGCAGTTCTTC	CATQTGGAYNEQFF
.	.	TRBV15	TRBJ2-3	TGTGCCACCAGCAGAGATCAGGATACGCAGTATTTT	CATSRDQDTQYF
.	.	TRBV15	TRBJ2-5	TGTGCCACCAGCAGAGCGGCTAGCCGACAAGAGACCCAGTACTTC	CATSRAASRQETQYF
.	.	TRBV2	TRBJ2-4	TGTGCCAGCAGTGAAGCGCTAGGGGTGTCGGCCAAAAACATTCAGTACTTC	CASSEALGVSAKNIQYF
.	once	TRBV14	TRBJ1-6	TGTGCCAGCAGCCAAGAGACAAGAAGGTCACCCCTCCACTTT	CASSQETRRSPLHF
.	.	TRBV11-3	TRBJ2-1	TGTGCCAGCAGCTTAAGGGGCCATGAGCAGTTCTTC	CASSLRGHEQFF
.	few	TRBV27	TRBJ1-6	TGTGCCAGCAGTCCCCGTCAATTAGGGGATTCACCCCTCCACTTT	CASSPRQLGDSPLHF
.	.	TRBV18	TRBJ1-4	TGTGCCAGCTCACCAATGGGCGGGGAGGAAAAACTGTTTTTT	CASSPMGGEEKLFF
TRBD2	.	TRBV4-2	TRBJ2-7	TGTGCCAGCAGCCCTGTTAGCGGGCTCGAGCAGTACTTC	CASSPVSGLEQYF
TRBD1	.	TRBV19	TRBJ2-7	TGTGCCACCCGGGCAGGGGGATCCTACGAGCAGTACTTC	CATRAGGSYEQYF
TRBD1	.	TRBV11-2	TRBJ1-4	TGTGCCAGCAGCCCTCGGACAGGAACTAATGAAAAACTGTTTTTT	CASSPRTGTNEKLFF
TRBD1	.	TRBV19	TRBJ1-2	TGTGCCAGTAGCCCCGGACAGGGGGCTTATGGCTACACCTTC	CASSPGQGAYGYTF
TRBD2	few	TRBV6-4	TRBJ2-3	TGTGCCAGCAGTCGGACTAGCGGGGGTGCGGTTACGCAGTATTTT	CASSRTSGGAVTQYF
TRBD1	.	TRBV29-1	TRBJ2-3	TGCAGCGCAGCCGGACAGGCGGTTACAGATACGCAGTATTTT	CSAAGQAVTDTQYF
.	.	TRBV6-6	TRBJ1-1	TGTGCCAGCAGCTCCACACAGGGTGCAATAACTGAAGCTTTCTTT	CASSSTQGAITEAFF
TRBD1	.	TRBV5-1	TRBJ2-7	TGCGCCAGCAGCTTCGGGACAGGAGGGTACGAGCAGTACTTC	CASSFGTGGYEQYF
.	.	TRBV4-3	TRBJ2-7	TGCGCCAGCAGCCTCCGGGCAGGGCCCTCCTACGAGCAGTACTTC	CASSLRAGPSYEQYF
TRBD1	.	TRBV13	TRBJ2-7	TGTGCCAGCAGCCGCCACAGGGGCACCTACGAGCAGTACTTC	CASSRHRGTYEQYF
.	.	TRBV30	TRBJ2-1	TGTGCCTGGAGTGTCGGGACCTACAATGAGCAGTTCTTC	CAWSVGTYNEQFF
TRBD2	.	TRBV7-9	TRBJ2-7	TGTGCCAGCAGCCCTAGCGGGAGCCCCTACGAGCAGTACTTC	CASSPSGSPYEQYF